The 16 T cell receptor beta chains below were found in one sample sequenced in a study of blood T cell repertoires in COVID-19 (dated by TCRdb to about 2020). The library came from the immunoSEQ multiplex PCR assay. The immuneACCESS repertoire file appears here via TCRdb, limited to in-frame rearrangements. These files lack a portion of the clones; in checked studies, under half of the deficit traces to unresolved V genes, and the cause of the others is not known. The sample includes 300,000 to 350,000 clones, with over 70% observed a single time. The ten most abundant clones make up about 5% of the sample. The sample was PBMCs or T cells enriched from blood (not recorded which). These receptors were collected from a man younger than 45 who had recovered from COVID-19.

The rearrangement links TRBV6-5 to TRBJ2-7; possibly TRBD1 for D (6 bases). The V end lost 5 bases, the J end lost 4 bases, and 15 bases lay between the germline ends. The length of the CDR3 is 14 residues. The germline V gene has CDR1 MNHEY and CDR2 SVGAGI. The CDR3 coding sequence is TGTGCCAGCAGTCTCCGGGACAAAGGATACGAGCAGTACTTC. This gives the protein CASSLRDKGYEQYF.

V is TRBV13 and J is TRBJ1-1; a possible D gene is TRBD1 (6 bases). Germline lookup yields CDR1 PRHDT and CDR2 FYEKMQ (reference sequence). The CDR3 is 15 amino acids. The V and J ends lost 6 bases and 0 bases respectively, with 14 bases between them. This CDR3 reads CASSYGQYMNTEAFF. The CDR3 DNA reads as TGTGCCAGCAGTTATGGACAGTACATGAACACTGAAGCTTTCTTT.

The chain carries TRBV6-5 and TRBJ1-4; D ambiguous. The V gene's germline CDR1 is MNHEY and CDR2 SVGAGI. This CDR3 contains 13 residues. V dropped 7 bases and J dropped 7 bases, with 13 bases sitting between them. DNA for the CDR3: TGTGCCAGCAAAAAGACCGGGTTTGAAAAACTGTTTTTT. Protein product: CASKKTGFEKLFF.

Here the CDR3 reads CATSDPDRGYEQFF. Here the CDR3 DNA reads TGTGCCACCAGTGACCCGGACAGGGGATATGAGCAGTTCTTC. The genes are TRBV24-1 and TRBJ2-1; 9 positions agree with TRBD1. The CDR3 contains 14 residues. The V segment lost 4 bases and the J segment 8 bases; nucleotides outside the gene matches: 5. From germline, CDR1 is KGHDR and CDR2 SFDVKD.

The chain links TRBV5-4 to TRBJ2-1; 7 nucleotides match TRBD1. Germline V CDR1 and CDR2: SGHNT, YYREEE (reference sequence). The length of the CDR3 is 15 residues. V shed 3 bases and J 9 bases; nucleotides not matched to a gene: 12. DNA for the CDR3: TGTGCCAGCAGCTCAAAAACGACAGGGCCGGGTGAGCAGTTCTTC. Encoded protein: CASSSKTTGPGEQFF.

This clone was observed once. CDR3 sequence reads: CASRSAGGRSGDTQYF. CDR3 nucleotides: TGTGCCAGCAGGTCCGCGGGGGGGCGTTCGGGAGATACGCAGTATTTT. The V and J genes are TRBV28 and TRBJ2-3; TRBD2 agrees at 9 bases. Germline CDR1 and CDR2: MDHEN and SYDVKM. Trimming removed 6 bases from V and 5 bases from J; junction bases left unmatched: 12. This CDR3 comprises 16 residues. The full variable domain, rest sourced from reference TRBV28 and TRBJ2-3, is DVKVTQSSRYLVKRTGEKVFLECVQDMDHENMFWYRQDPGLGLRLIYFSYDVKMKEKGDIPEGYSVSREKKERFSLILESASTNQTSMYLCASRSAGGRSGDTQYFGPGTRLTVL.

This chain links TRBV27 with TRBJ2-4, with D maybe TRBD2 (5 bases). Germline V gives CDR1 MNHEY, CDR2 SMNVEV (reference sequence). V was trimmed by 3 bases and J by 7 bases, leaving 10 bases between them. This CDR3 is 13 amino acids long. The CDR3 DNA follows: TGTGCCAGCAGTTTCGGGCCGGGGAACATTCAGTACTTC. It yields the protein CASSFGPGNIQYF.

As DNA, the CDR3 is TGCGCCAGCAGCCCCGGGACAGCCTCCTATAATTCACCCCTCCACTTT. It is translated as CASSPGTASYNSPLHF. The chain recombines TRBV4-1 with TRBJ1-6; 7 bases fit TRBD1. With 4 bases clipped from V and 0 bases from J, the junction kept 3 bases outside the gene matches. CDR3 length: 16 residues. Germline V gene sequence: CDR1 MGHRA, CDR2 YSYEKL.

The rearrangement links TRBV5-4 to TRBJ2-1, with TRBD2 matching 8 bases. The germline CDR1 and CDR2 sequences are SGHNT and YYREEE (reference sequence). CDR3 length: 16 residues. Unmatched junction bases numbered 6, after V lost 0 bases and J lost 4 bases. CDR3 loop: CASSLGGGGTYNEQFF. DNA of the CDR3: TGTGCCAGCAGCTTGGGTGGCGGGGGGACGTACAATGAGCAGTTCTTC.

The chain links TRBV6-5 to TRBJ2-6, with 8 bases aligning to TRBD2. Germline values: CDR1 MNHEY, CDR2 SVGAGI. This CDR3 has 15 residues. Trimming removed 10 bases from V and 4 bases from J; junction bases left unmatched: 9. CDR3 sequence reads: CATLAGTTGANVLTF. The CDR3 nucleotides are TGTGCCACATTAGCGGGGACTACGGGGGCCAACGTCCTGACTTTC.

The chain joins TRBV5-1 to TRBJ2-3; the D is unclear. The V end lost 0 bases, the J end lost 4 bases, and 12 bases lay between the germline ends. The germline gives CDR1 SGHRS, CDR2 YFSETQ. The CDR3 covers 15 residues. The chain's CDR3 is CASSLEFSVADTQYF. CDR3 nucleotide sequence: TGCGCCAGCAGCTTGGAGTTCAGCGTCGCAGATACGCAGTATTTT.

V and J are TRBV5-1 and TRBJ2-5; possible D gene TRBD2, 6 bases. This CDR3 spans 15 amino acids. Germline V CDR1 and CDR2: SGHRS, YFSETQ. Deletions cut 6 bases from V and 4 bases from J, with 19 bases between. Here the CDR3 reads CASNRGPGVAETQYF. CDR3 DNA: TGCGCCAGCAATAGAGGGCCGGGGGTCGCAGAGACCCAGTACTTC.

The chain couples TRBV28 to TRBJ2-3, with 14 bases aligning to TRBD2. The CDR3 contains 16 residues. CDR1 is MDHEN, CDR2 SYDVKM, per germline. V lost 4 bases and J lost 8; bases outside the gene matches: 8. CDR3 DNA: TGTGCCAGCAGTTCTACCGGGACTAGCGGGGGAATTACGCAGTATTTT. Translating gives CASSSTGTSGGITQYF.

The chain is built from TRBV19 and TRBJ1-6, with 7 bases matching TRBD1. CDR3 length equals 13 residues. V was clipped by 1 base and J by 10 bases; unmatched bases: 1. Germline V gives CDR1 LNHDA, CDR2 SQIVND (reference sequence). In DNA, the CDR3 is TGTGCCAGTAGTATAGTAGGGGGCTCACCCCTCCACTTT. Translation: CASSIVGGSPLHF. The full variable domain, rest sourced from reference TRBV19 and TRBJ1-6, is DGGITQSPKYLFRKEGQNVTLSCEQNLNHDAMYWYRQDPGQGLRLIYYSQIVNDFQKGDIAEGYSVSREKKESFPLTVTSAQKNPTAFYLCASSIVGGSPLHFGNGTRLTVT.

V and J are TRBV7-6 and TRBJ2-3; D remains ambiguous. CDR1 SGHVS and CDR2 FNYEAQ come from the germline V gene. The CDR3 has 15 amino acids. The V and J ends lost 1 base and 0 bases respectively, with 8 bases between them. The CDR3 reads CASSLGAVSTDTQYF. The CDR3 nucleotides read TGTGCCAGCAGCTTAGGTGCGGTGAGCACAGATACGCAGTATTTT. The whole variable domain, filled in from reference TRBV7-6 and TRBJ2-3, reads GAGVSQSPRYKVTKRGQDVALRCDPISGHVSLYWYRQALGQGPEFLTYFNYEAQQDKSGLPNDRFSAERPEGSISTLTIQRTEQRDSAMYRCASSLGAVSTDTQYFGPGTRLTVL.

There are a few counts of this clone. The chain couples TRBV2 to TRBJ2-5; TRBD1 matches 9 bases. V dropped 6 bases and J dropped 7; count of bases not matched to a gene: 3. The CDR3 has 12 residues. In germline, CDR1 is SNHLY, CDR2 FYNNEI. CDR3 residues: CASRGTGTTQYF. The CDR3 bases are TGTGCCAGCAGGGGGACAGGGACGACCCAGTACTTC.